This entry concerns a single T cell receptor beta chain. The antigen is unknown. This sample is drawn from a study of T cells in Graves' hyperthyroidism and ophthalmopathy. Study results and caveats: Using 13 V-J features, a model discriminated ophthalmopathy from stable hyperthyroidism. The model forecast ophthalmopathy, anticipating it by a median around 6.5 months before onset.

TCR beta CDR3 region amplification was performed from RNA transcripts. In the first-round RT-PCR of the TCR CDR3, the HTBI primer set was used. TCRdb recomputed calls from the multiplex PCR reads with MiXCR, one row per CDR3 protein. The sample includes more than 100,000 distinct CDR3 sequences, 47% of them seen just once. Graves' hyperthyroidism without ophthalmopathy progression within 18 months was termed stable. Out of approximately 10 ml of fresh peripheral blood came the PBMCs. Between the trimmed V and J ends, which lost 1 base and 2 bases, there was a span of 12 bases. Germline V lookup: CDR1 DFQATT, CDR2 SNEGSKA (reference sequence). The CDR3 is made up of 14 amino acids.

V is TRBV20-1 and J is TRBJ2-7; D gene uncertain. This TCR was recovered from a man in his forties with Graves' hyperthyroidism. Sequences were obtained from blood. CDR3 nucleotides: TGCAGTGCTAGAGGGGCATCCGGCCCCTACGAGCAGTACTTC. Translated, it gives CSARGASGPYEQYF.